This entry lists 23 T cell receptor beta chains sequenced from one sample in a study of T-cell reconstitution after alpha-beta-depleted transplantation in children. For TCRbeta, the library was prepared with unique molecular identifiers. A single record per CDR3 protein comes from TCRdb applying MiXCR to the PCR reads. Of around 480,000 distinct CDR3 sequences listed, approximately 30% are singletons. The starting material was PBMCs from the stem cell graft donor, obtained from the stem cell graft. The receptors were gathered from a human donor who donated a stem cell graft to a child with aplastic anemia.

As to this clonotype: Compared with germline, one end of the junction differs, possibly owing to a read error. This sequence joins TRBV5-1 and TRBJ2-1, with TRBD1 identical over 10 bases. Germline V gene data show CDR1 as SGHRS and CDR2 as YFSETQ. The CDR3 totals 12 residues. CDR3: CASSLAGQGTVF. For the CDR3, the DNA is TGCGCCAGCAGCTTGGCGGGACAGGGGACCGTCTTC.

The genes are TRBV9 and TRBJ2-5; 9 nucleotides line up with TRBD1. Germline V lookup: CDR1 SGDLS, CDR2 YYNGEE. V dropped 1 base and J dropped 6; count of bases not matched to a gene: 7. The CDR3 is 15 amino acids. The CDR3: CASSVNWDRAKTQYF. CDR3 DNA sequence: TGTGCCAGCAGCGTAAACTGGGACAGGGCCAAGACCCAGTACTTC.

The CDR3, as DNA: TGTGCCATCAGTGAGTCAGGGGCCCAAGAGACCCAGTACTTC. Translating gives CAISESGAQETQYF. The chain uses TRBV10-3 and TRBJ2-5; a weak D match, TRBD1 (5 bases). Germline loops: CDR1 ENHRY, CDR2 SYGVKD. The CDR3 has 14 amino acids. V was clipped by 0 bases and J by 1 base, with 6 bases between them.

This clonotype was detected a few times. The chain uses TRBV24-1 and TRBJ1-2, with TRBD1 as a possible D gene (5 bases). There are 17 residues in the CDR3. Germline CDR1 is KGHDR and CDR2 is SFDVKD. Trimming cost V 3 bases and J 8 bases, with 24 bases left between them. Here the CDR3 reads CATSDKPTRTGVIGYTF. CDR3 DNA: TGTGCCACCAGTGATAAACCTACGCGGACGGGGGTGATCGGCTACACCTTC.

This chain connects TRBV5-4 to TRBJ2-5, with 8 bases identical to TRBD2. With 5 bases clipped from V and 3 bases from J, the junction kept 9 bases outside the gene matches. There are 15 residues in the CDR3. Germline CDR1 SGHNT, CDR2 YYREEE (reference sequence). The CDR3 region is CASSKTSGREETQYF. The CDR3 nucleotides read TGTGCCAGCAGTAAAACTAGCGGCCGAGAAGAGACCCAGTACTTC.

A few counts support this clonotype. The V and J genes are TRBV10-3 and TRBJ1-6, with D maybe TRBD1 (5 bases). V lost 2 bases and J 7 bases, leaving 6 bases between the germline ends. CDR1 is ENHRY and CDR2 is SYGVKD in the germline V gene. The CDR3 spans 13 residues. The CDR3 reads CAISERGNSPLHF. The CDR3 DNA follows: TGTGCCATCAGTGAGCGGGGCAATTCACCCCTCCACTTT.

The chain has TRBV7-9 and TRBJ2-1; tentatively, D is TRBD2 (5 bases). The germline gives CDR1 SEHNR, CDR2 FQNEAQ (reference sequence). This CDR3 comprises 13 residues. Trimming shortened V by 5 bases and J by 6 bases, and 11 bases separated the two germline ends. As DNA, the CDR3 is TGTGCCAGCAGCCGGGGTCGTGGCAATGAGCAGTTCTTC. Translation: CASSRGRGNEQFF.

The chain links TRBV9 to TRBJ1-5; unclear D gene. The V end was cut by 4 bases, the J end by 1 base, with 12 bases between. In germline, CDR1 is SGDLS, CDR2 YYNGEE. This CDR3 has 15 residues. The CDR3 loop is CASSSPRLSNQPQHF. The CDR3 nucleotides read TGTGCCAGCAGCTCCCCTCGGTTGAGCAATCAGCCCCAGCATTTT. Full variable domain (rest looked up from reference TRBV9 and TRBJ1-5): DSGVTQTPKHLITATGQRVTLRCSPRSGDLSVYWYQQSLDQGLQFLIQYYNGEERAKGNILERFSAQQFPDLHSELNLSSLELGDSALYFCASSSPRLSNQPQHFGDGTRLSIL.

The rearrangement uses TRBV29-1 and TRBJ2-7; possibly TRBD1 or TRBD2 for D (7 bases each). The V end was cut by 6 bases, the J end by 6 bases, with 18 bases between. Germline V CDR1 and CDR2: SQVTM, ANQGSEA. The length of the CDR3 is 13 residues. CDR3 loop: CSVSGGVGSEQYF. The CDR3 DNA sequence: TGCAGCGTCTCAGGGGGGGTGGGGAGCGAGCAGTACTTC.

The chain employs TRBV5-1 and TRBJ2-2; D unresolved. Germline CDR1 is SGHRS and CDR2 is YFSETQ. V shed 0 bases and J shed 4 bases, with 10 bases lying between them. The CDR3 runs 15 residues. Written as DNA, the CDR3 is TGCGCCAGCAGCTTGGGCCTGCGCGGCACCGGGGAGCTGTTTTTT. It specifies CASSLGLRGTGELFF.

This clonotype has only a few counts. This chain uses TRBV20-1 with TRBJ2-3; the match to TRBD2 covers 8 bases. Trimming cost V 0 bases and J 7 bases; bases outside gene matches: 15. The CDR3 has 17 amino acids. Germline CDR1 reads DFQATT; CDR2 reads SNEGSKA (reference sequence). DNA for the CDR3: TGCAGTGCTAGAGATATACGCCCAGCGGGAGAGACAAATACGCAGTATTTT. It codes for CSARDIRPAGETNTQYF.

This clonotype was detected a few times. This chain uses TRBV9 with TRBJ2-3; D call uncertain. The germline V gene has CDR1 SGDLS and CDR2 YYNGEE. The V end lost 4 bases, the J end lost 5 bases, and 14 bases lay between the germline ends. CDR3 length: 14 residues. CDR3 nucleotides: TGTGCCAGCAGCCCCCTGGGTGGGAAAGATACGCAGTATTTT. Amino acid sequence: CASSPLGGKDTQYF. Full variable domain (outside the CDR3, taken from reference TRBV9 and TRBJ2-3): DSGVTQTPKHLITATGQRVTLRCSPRSGDLSVYWYQQSLDQGLQFLIQYYNGEERAKGNILERFSAQQFPDLHSELNLSSLELGDSALYFCASSPLGGKDTQYFGPGTRLTVL.

This clonotype came up a few times. The chain combines TRBV15 with TRBJ2-6; D gene uncertain. There are 18 residues in the CDR3. Germline CDR1 and CDR2: LNHNV and YYDKDF (reference sequence). V was pared by 0 bases and J by 1 base, with 13 bases between. CDR3 region: CATSRDGQGLSGANVLTF. The CDR3, as DNA: TGTGCCACCAGCAGAGATGGTCAAGGCCTATCTGGGGCCAACGTCCTGACTTTC.

This clonotype was picked up one time. The CDR3 reads CASSAEPAGTEAFF. For the CDR3, the DNA is TGTGCCAGCAGCGCAGAACCAGCGGGGACTGAAGCTTTCTTT. This chain connects TRBV5-4 to TRBJ1-1; D gene ambiguous. There are 14 residues in the CDR3. V lost 4 bases and J 5 bases, leaving 15 bases between the germline ends. CDR1 is SGHNT, CDR2 YYREEE, per germline (reference sequence).

V is TRBV20-1 and J is TRBJ2-5; 15 bases map to TRBD2. Germline-derived CDR1 and CDR2 are DFQATT and SNEGSKA (reference sequence). The CDR3 has 15 amino acids. V dropped 1 base and J dropped 7; count of bases not matched to a gene: 4. The CDR3 DNA is TGCAGTGCTAGAGGGACTAGCGGGAGGGCCGGGACCCAGTACTTC. Encoded protein: CSARGTSGRAGTQYF.

V gene TRBV10-1 combines with J gene TRBJ2-7; perhaps TRBD2 as D (7 bases). V was shortened by 0 bases and J by 2 bases, with 29 bases between the two germline ends. This CDR3 is 21 amino acids long. The V gene's germline CDR1 is WNHNN and CDR2 SYGVQD (reference sequence). The DNA for the CDR3 is TGCGCCAGCAGTGAGTCGACTGGGCAGGCGGGGGCATTTCTATCCACCTACGAGCAGTACGTC. It specifies CASSESTGQAGAFLSTYEQYV.

The chain recombines TRBV25-1 with TRBJ1-5; TRBD1 is a possible D gene (5 bases). V lost 3 bases to trimming and J lost 2 bases, with 11 bases between them. The CDR3 covers 15 residues. Germline-derived CDR1 and CDR2 are MGHDK and SYGVNS. CDR3 coding DNA: TGTGCCAGCAGTGAGTCAGGGTGGCGCAATCAGCCCCAGCATTTT. Translated: CASSESGWRNQPQHF.

V usage is TRBV28 and J usage is TRBJ1-5, with TRBD1 as a possible D gene (6 bases). The CDR3 loop spans 20 amino acids. V shed 1 base and J shed 1 base, with 23 bases lying between them. CDR1 MDHEN and CDR2 SYDVKM come from the germline V gene. The CDR3 region is CASSLSWGGRGGGSNQPQHF. As DNA, the CDR3 is TGTGCCAGCAGTTTATCATGGGGCGGCAGGGGAGGTGGAAGCAATCAGCCCCAGCATTTT.

This rearrangement joins TRBV20-1 to TRBJ1-3; D is possibly TRBD1 (5 bases). CDR3 length: 14 amino acids. The germline CDR1 and CDR2 sequences are DFQATT and SNEGSKA (reference sequence). Trimming removed 0 bases from V and 4 bases from J, with 10 bases in between. The CDR3, as DNA: TGCAGTGCTAGAGACAGGGCGCCAGGAAACACCATATATTTT. Encoded protein: CSARDRAPGNTIYF.

There are a few counts of this clonotype. The chain combines TRBV6-2 or TRBV6-3 with TRBJ2-7, with 8 bases aligning to TRBD1. This CDR3 has 15 amino acids. Germline V gene data show CDR1 as MNHEY and CDR2 as SVGEGT. The junction had 10 bases not matched to a gene; V was cut back by 4 bases and J by 5 bases. CDR3 DNA sequence: TGTGCCAGCAGTTTCCGGGACAGGAGCAAGGACGAGCAGTACGTC. The encoded protein is CASSFRDRSKDEQYV.

In its sample, this clonotype was seen a few times. The genes are TRBV29-1 and TRBJ2-7, with 7 bases identical to TRBD1. Losses at the gene ends were 1 base for V and 1 base for J; bases not matched to a gene: 10. The CDR3 is made up of 16 amino acids. Germline values: CDR1 SQVTM, CDR2 ANQGSEA. The CDR3 here is CSVEGFRTGLSYEQYF. In DNA, the CDR3 is TGCAGCGTTGAAGGTTTCAGGACAGGACTTTCCTACGAGCAGTACTTC.

The chain has TRBV30 and TRBJ1-6; tentatively, D is TRBD1 (5 bases). The CDR3 totals 14 residues. The V gene lost 1 base and the J gene lost 9 bases, with 13 bases spanning the gap. Germline V CDR1 and CDR2: GTSNPN, SVGIG (reference sequence). DNA for the CDR3: TGTGCCTGGAGTGGGGGCCTCTCCCCTTCACCCCTCCACTTT. Protein sequence: CAWSGGLSPSPLHF.

To note about this clonotype: The junction shows a germline mismatch at one end, possibly a read error. This chain links TRBV12-3 or TRBV12-4 with TRBJ2-1, with 7 bases fitting TRBD2. The CDR3 length is 15 residues. The CDR3 loop is CASRLAAGEDNEQFF. Here the CDR3 DNA reads TGTGCCAGCAGATTAGCGGCGGGAGAGGACAATGAGCAGTTCTTC.